One sample yielded the 14 T cell receptor beta chains listed below, sequenced in a study of blood T cell repertoires in COVID-19. The protocol was immunoSEQ multiplex PCR, while the TCRdb copy is restricted to in-frame clones and leaves out a portion. Of about 290,000 clones listed, roughly 80% are singletons. The sequenced material came from peripheral blood. All receptors come from a woman in her fifties or sixties with active or convalescent COVID-19.

This clone appeared once. The CDR3, as DNA: TGTGCCAGCTGGTCGGGTGCTGTGAACACTGAAGCTTTCTTT. Its protein product is CASWSGAVNTEAFF. The chain joins TRBV2 to TRBJ1-1, with no clear D. V lost 8 bases and J 0 bases, leaving 13 bases between the germline ends. This CDR3 has 14 amino acids. Germline V lookup: CDR1 SNHLY, CDR2 FYNNEI.

This clone showed up just once. This sequence joins TRBV30 and TRBJ2-7; D might be TRBD1 (6 bases). The germline V and J ends were trimmed by 2 bases and 3 bases, with 14 bases remaining between them. The CDR3 has 14 amino acids. CDR1 and CDR2 (germline): GTSNPN, SVGIG (reference sequence). Written as DNA, the CDR3 is TGTGCCTGGAGTCCCGGTGGGGGCATCTACGAGCAGTACTTC. Translated, it gives CAWSPGGGIYEQYF.

The chain couples TRBV11-2 to TRBJ1-1; D might be TRBD1 (6 bases). The CDR3 sequence is 14 residues long. V was shortened by 6 bases and J by 0 bases, with 11 bases between the two germline ends. The germline V gene encodes CDR1 SGHAT and CDR2 FQNNGV. CDR3 nucleotide sequence: TGTGCCAGCAGATGGGACAACATGAACACTGAAGCTTTCTTT. Protein sequence: CASRWDNMNTEAFF. Complete variable domain (other parts from reference TRBV11-2 and TRBJ1-1): EAGVAQSPRYKIIEKRQSVAFWCNPISGHATLYWYQQILGQGPKLLIQFQNNGVVDDSQLPKDRFSAERLKGVDSTLKIQPAKLEDSAVYLCASRWDNMNTEAFFGQGTRLTVV.

In this sample, this clone turned up a few times. The chain has TRBV11-3 and TRBJ1-4; 7 bases match TRBD1. Germline-derived CDR1 and CDR2 are SGHNT and YENEEA. This CDR3 has 15 amino acids. Unmatched junction bases numbered 10, after V lost 5 bases and J lost 7 bases. CDR3 amino acids: CASSLSGGPGEKLFF. The CDR3 DNA reads TGTGCCAGCAGCCTCTCAGGGGGACCGGGTGAAAAACTGTTTTTT.

In DNA, the CDR3 is TGTGCCAGCAGCTTGGATAGCGGGAGCGCCGGGGAGCTGTTTTTT. Its protein is CASSLDSGSAGELFF. The chain carries TRBV5-4 and TRBJ2-2, with TRBD2 identical over 9 bases. CDR3 size: 15 residues. Per germline, CDR1 SGHNT and CDR2 YYREEE (reference sequence). Trimming took 0 bases from V and 6 from J; bases not matched to a gene: 3.

This chain joins TRBV6-2 or TRBV6-3 and TRBJ1-1; 8 nucleotides agree with TRBD1. The CDR3 length is 16 residues. V lost 2 bases to trimming and J lost 0 bases; unmatched junction nucleotides: 5. Per the germline V gene, CDR1 is MNHEY and CDR2 is SVGEGT. This CDR3 reads CASSYPDRALNTEAFF. CDR3 sequence (DNA): TGTGCCAGCAGTTACCCGGACAGGGCTTTGAACACTGAAGCTTTCTTT.

The chain couples TRBV2 to TRBJ1-2; 8 nucleotides align to TRBD1. This CDR3 contains 14 residues. CDR1 and CDR2 (germline): SNHLY, FYNNEI. V trimming: 8 bases; J trimming: 2 bases; junction bases outside the gene matches: 7. In DNA, the CDR3 is TGTGCCAGCGACGGGACAGGTACGAACTATGGCTACACCTTC. Its protein product is CASDGTGTNYGYTF.

With respect to this clone: Other DNA sequences in the sample encode the same CDR3. V is TRBV4-2 and J is TRBJ2-5; tentatively, D is TRBD2 (5 bases). Per the germline V gene, CDR1 is LGHNA and CDR2 is YNFKEQ. The ends were cut back, 2 bases at V and 2 bases at J, with 9 bases in the middle. The CDR3 length is 14 residues. CDR3 protein: CASSQRRSQETQYF. The CDR3 DNA is TGTGCCAGCAGCCAAAGGAGGTCACAAGAGACCCAGTACTTC.

V usage is TRBV18 and J usage is TRBJ1-1; D is possibly TRBD1 (6 bases). The CDR3 contains 11 residues. From germline, CDR1 is KGHSH and CDR2 LQKENI. V shed 4 bases and J shed 8 bases, with 8 bases lying between them. CDR3 sequence: CASSLDREAFF. CDR3 in DNA: TGTGCCAGCTCACTTGACAGGGAAGCTTTCTTT.

The chain's CDR3 is CATSGRPGRFTDTQYF. The CDR3 nucleotides are TGTGCCACCAGTGGGCGACCCGGCAGGTTCACAGATACGCAGTATTTT. The genes are TRBV24-1 and TRBJ2-3; no clear D. The CDR3 covers 16 residues. The germline V and J ends were trimmed by 5 bases and 2 bases, with 16 bases remaining between them. Germline assignment: CDR1 KGHDR and CDR2 SFDVKD.

The CDR3 sequence: CASSMSGKTEAFF. For the CDR3, the DNA is TGTGCCAGCAGCATGTCAGGGAAGACTGAAGCTTTCTTT. The chain combines TRBV7-9 with TRBJ1-1, with D possibly TRBD1 on 5 matching bases. The CDR3 has 13 residues. The V gene lost 5 bases and the J gene lost 5 bases, with 12 bases spanning the gap. Germline CDR1 is SEHNR and CDR2 is FQNEAQ (reference sequence).

This clone has a single count. The CDR3 is CASSPPGHLATNEKLFF. Here the CDR3 DNA reads TGTGCCAGCTCACCACCGGGACACCTTGCAACTAATGAAAAACTGTTTTTT. The V call is TRBV18, the J call TRBJ1-4; D perhaps matches TRBD1 (6 bases). The CDR3 covers 17 residues. The germline gives CDR1 KGHSH, CDR2 LQKENI. The V end lost 0 bases, the J end lost 0 bases, and 11 bases lay between the germline ends.

This chain uses TRBV28 with TRBJ2-1; TRBD2 aligns across 10 bases. The germline CDR1 and CDR2 sequences are MDHEN and SYDVKM. CDR3 size: 15 residues. V shed 8 bases and J 7 bases; nucleotides not matched to a gene: 11. The DNA for the CDR3 is TGTGCCAGCTGTCACTCTAGCGGGAGAGGTAATGAGCAGTTCTTC. This encodes CASCHSSGRGNEQFF.

V gene TRBV28 combines with J gene TRBJ1-1, with D possibly being TRBD1 (5 bases). V lost 1 base and J 6 bases, leaving 15 bases between the germline ends. The germline V gene has CDR1 MDHEN and CDR2 SYDVKM. The CDR3 is 15 amino acids. The CDR3 here is CASSLLSREKAEAFF. DNA of the CDR3: TGTGCCAGCAGTTTATTGTCCAGGGAAAAGGCTGAAGCTTTCTTT.